A selection of T cell receptor beta chains follows, all from one sample in a study of vaccination effects on CD4 cells after COVID-19. Antigen specificity for these receptors is unknown. Assay used: immunoSEQ multiplex PCR; TCRdb lists only in-frame clones, some missing. The sample yields about 50,000 clones, 60% to 85% seen once. Sequences were derived from CD4+ T cells from PBMCs cultured without peptide, sampled before COVID-19 vaccination. These receptors originate from a human donor who received a COVID-19 vaccine. Each CDR3 is given with its conserved first and last residue. A D gene is named only where the DNA matches it firmly. Not all rows give a size; the values are once, few, many and, for expanded clones, a class.

D gene	V gene	J gene	clone size	CDR3 protein	CDR3 DNA
NA	TRBV27	TRBJ2-6	NA	CASSVRGVGVLTF	TGTGCCAGCAGTGTCAGGGGTGTGGGCGTCCTGACTTTC
NA	TRBV12-5	TRBJ2-5	NA	CASGLEPNQETQYF	TGTGCTAGTGGTTTGGAACCAAACCAAGAGACCCAGTACTTC
TRBD2	TRBV6-2/TRBV6-3	TRBJ2-3	NA	CASSSQRGPTDTQYF	TGTGCCAGCAGTTCCCAGCGGGGGCCCACAGATACGCAGTATTTT
NA	TRBV10-1	TRBJ2-1	NA	CASSEFVTGYNEQFF	TGCGCCAGCAGTGAGTTTGTCACTGGCTACAATGAGCAGTTCTTC
NA	TRBV7-6	TRBJ1-5	NA	CASSPEGQPQHF	TGTGCCAGCAGCCCGGAGGGACAGCCCCAGCATTTT
NA	TRBV3-1/TRBV3-2	TRBJ1-1	NA	CASSQAGYGTEAFF	TGTGCCAGCAGCCAAGCGGGGTACGGCACTGAAGCTTTCTTT
NA	TRBV30	TRBJ1-1	few	CAARPGNTEAFF	TGTGCCGCAAGACCAGGGAACACTGAAGCTTTCTTT
NA	TRBV18	TRBJ1-2	NA	CASSQSGVPGYTF	TGTGCCAGCTCACAATCTGGGGTCCCTGGCTACACCTTC
NA	TRBV2	TRBJ1-1	NA	CASSPQGREAFF	TGTGCCAGCAGTCCACAAGGCCGTGAAGCTTTCTTT
NA	TRBV27	TRBJ1-2	NA	CASSLRQGDYGYTF	TGTGCCAGCAGTTTAAGGCAGGGCGACTATGGCTACACCTTC
NA	TRBV6-5	TRBJ2-3	NA	CASRDTLITDTQYF	TGTGCCAGTCGGGACACCCTCATCACAGATACGCAGTATTTT
NA	TRBV30	TRBJ2-3	NA	CAWSDRLSTDTQYF	TGTGCCTGGAGTGATCGGCTCAGCACAGATACGCAGTATTTT
NA	TRBV6-2/TRBV6-3	TRBJ2-1	NA	CASSRPGELYNEQFF	TGTGCCAGCAGCCGTCCGGGAGAGCTATACAATGAGCAGTTCTTC
TRBD1	TRBV5-1	TRBJ2-6	NA	CASSLDRGSSGANVLTF	TGCGCCAGCAGCTTGGACAGGGGGTCCTCTGGGGCCAACGTCCTGACTTTC
NA	TRBV29-1	TRBJ2-5	NA	CSVYAGEETQYF	TGCAGCGTCTACGCAGGAGAAGAGACCCAGTACTTC
NA	TRBV11-2	TRBJ2-2	NA	CASSPGADGGCTGELFF	TGTGCCAGCAGTCCAGGAGCAGACGGGGGCTGCACCGGGGAGCTGTTTTTT
NA	TRBV5-6	TRBJ1-2	few	CASSFGLSYGYTF	TGTGCCAGCAGTTTCGGACTGAGCTATGGCTACACCTTC
NA	TRBV3-1/TRBV3-2	TRBJ2-2	few	CASSRAGSGELFF	TGTGCCAGCAGCCGGGCGGGATCCGGGGAGCTGTTTTTT
NA	TRBV28	TRBJ1-3	NA	CASSGYSGNTIYF	TGTGCCAGCTCAGGGTACTCTGGAAACACCATATATTTT
NA	TRBV30	TRBJ1-6	NA	CAWTRSSYNSPLHF	TGTGCCTGGACAAGGAGCTCCTATAATTCACCCCTCCACTTT
TRBD1	TRBV5-5	TRBJ2-2	NA	CASSGDSFTGELFF	TGTGCCAGCAGCGGGGACAGTTTCACCGGGGAGCTGTTTTTT
NA	TRBV18	TRBJ1-5	NA	CASSPQGNQPQHF	TGTGCCAGCTCACCACAGGGGAATCAGCCCCAGCATTTT
NA	TRBV21-1	TRBJ2-5	NA	CASSKIFRKTQYF	TGTGCCAGCAGCAAAATTTTCCGTAAGACCCAGTACTTC
TRBD2	TRBV11-2	TRBJ2-1	once	CASSRGLAGVKNEQFF	TGTGCCAGCAGCCGGGGACTAGCGGGGGTAAAAAATGAGCAGTTCTTC
NA	TRBV18	TRBJ1-1	NA	CASSPGRMNTEAFF	TGTGCCAGCTCACCAGGGCGGATGAACACTGAAGCTTTCTTT
NA	TRBV19	TRBJ1-1	NA	CASSRGYVAFF	TGTGCCAGTAGTAGAGGGTATGTGGCTTTCTTT
TRBD2	TRBV3-1/TRBV3-2	TRBJ2-5	once	CASSQVGQRGRRETQYF	TGTGCCAGCAGCCAAGTAGGCCAGCGGGGAAGGAGAGAGACCCAGTACTTC
TRBD1	TRBV6-5	TRBJ2-1	NA	CASSYSGQSDEQFF	TGTGCCAGCAGTTACTCGGGACAGAGCGATGAGCAGTTCTTC
NA	TRBV5-1	TRBJ2-1	NA	CASSWAGPMGYEQFF	TGCGCCAGCAGCTGGGCGGGACCCATGGGGTATGAGCAGTTCTTC
NA	TRBV12-3/TRBV12-4	TRBJ1-2	few	CASAKSTAGGYTF	TGTGCCAGCGCCAAATCGACGGCCGGGGGCTACACCTTC
NA	TRBV12-3/TRBV12-4	TRBJ1-1	few	CASSHTLNTEAFF	TGTGCCAGCAGTCACACTTTGAACACTGAAGCTTTCTTT
TRBD1	TRBV7-9	TRBJ1-3	once	CASSLDRDRNSGNTIYF	TGTGCCAGCAGCTTAGACAGGGACAGGAACTCTGGAAACACCATATATTTT
NA	TRBV11-1	TRBJ2-1	NA	CASSLPGYNEQFF	TGTGCCAGCAGCTTACCGGGGTACAATGAGCAGTTCTTC
TRBD1	TRBV6-5	TRBJ2-4	few	CASSYDRVRDIQYF	TGTGCCAGCAGCTACGACAGGGTTAGGGACATTCAGTACTTC
TRBD2	TRBV5-1	TRBJ2-5	NA	CASSRGGHKETQYF	TGCGCCAGCAGCCGGGGGGGACATAAAGAGACCCAGTACTTC
NA	TRBV9	TRBJ2-3	NA	CASSALPGANTQYF	TGTGCCAGCAGCGCCCTCCCGGGAGCAAATACGCAGTATTTT
NA	TRBV7-2	TRBJ2-4	NA	CASSFREGKNIQYF	TGTGCCAGCAGCTTCAGAGAGGGCAAAAACATTCAGTACTTC
NA	TRBV4-3	TRBJ1-1	once	CASSLDSHTEAFF	TGCGCCAGCAGCCTAGACAGCCACACTGAAGCTTTCTTT